This T cell receptor beta chain was sequenced for a study of T cell clonality in common variable immunodeficiency (dated by TCRdb to the mid-2010s). What the authors observed across the whole study: Reportedly, TCRbeta sequences from CVID had fewer deletions and N-nucleotide insertions, and highly modified clones with 13 or more V deletions were absent from CVID. It was noted by the authors that sequencing of the repertoires of T cell subpopulations would be needed to clarify the cause of the increased clonality in CVID. Even though DNA input was the same, control samples had an average of around 75,000 unique sequences each, compared with some 32,000 in CVID samples. Healthy controls shared more TCRbeta clones with each other than CVID subjects shared among themselves (p < 0.0001). Correlations between repertoire features and clinical complications were limited by patient heterogeneity within the CVID cohort. Increased TCRbeta clonality was found in CVID subjects compared with healthy controls (t-test p = 0.018), with the increase being most characteristic of about a third of subjects.

This clone appeared a few times. The target of this receptor is not known. Read sequence stops 3 residues before the CDR3 end, and the germline J gene provides the missing end. Standard criteria, namely reduction of serum IgG, IgA and/or IgM below the normal range together with specific antibody deficiency, were applied for the diagnosis of CVID. There were around 43 subjects in the CVID group (roughly 15 female and around 29 male), ranging in age from roughly 8 to 65 years, with a mean age of approximately 40. Most CVID patients and most healthy controls were of Caucasian heritage. At the time of study participation, every CVID subject had been on replacement immunoglobulin therapy for one year or longer. No CVID subject was ill or taking immunomodulatory or immunosuppressive medication when blood was collected. From each donor, 5 to 8 ml of heparinized peripheral whole blood was collected. TCRbeta CDR3 repertoires were sequenced from genomic DNA of adults with common variable immune deficiency (CVID) and healthy adult controls. Diluted blood was density-centrifuged over Hypaque 1077 or Ficoll-Paque to isolate peripheral blood mononuclear cells. Genomic DNA was obtained from unsorted mononuclear cells using either Qiagen column purification or a centrifugation-based method.

The germline V gene specifies MNHEY as CDR1 and SVGEGT as CDR2. From its cysteine to its phenylalanine, the CDR3 spans 14 amino acids. The 33 bases shown cover part of the CDR3, and their frame starts at base 1. Trimming takes 2 bases from V and 3 bases from J, and the germline ends sit 11 bases apart. For sequencing, equivalent amounts of genomic DNA were input from CVID and control samples. For every sample, a 60 bp segment covering the rearranged TCRbeta CDR3 region was amplified and then sequenced. TCRbeta amplification used the immunoSEQ assay, a bias-corrected multiplex PCR with high-throughput sequencing. Concerning the study's data processing: Each unique nucleotide sequence was treated as a clone and annotated with V, D and J genes, copy number and frequency. Sequences were labeled productive if in frame, and non-productive if out of frame or containing stop codons. As previously described, Shannon's entropy was used to calculate clonality. Mean CDR3 Kyte-Doolittle hydropathy was derived from the predicted amino acid sequences of productive clones. Scaled V gene usage was hierarchically clustered using Manhattan distance and complete linkage with the R hclust function. Sharing of clones by CDR3 amino acid sequence was evaluated through resampling of 12 repertoires per group over 100 rounds. Repertoires were searched for 60 to 80 published EBV-specific and around 240 published CMV-specific TCRbeta sequences. After a couple of CVID samples that produced fewer than 10,000 sequences were dropped from the analysis, around 40 CVID repertoires remained. Not all clones reach the TCRdb copy of this immuneACCESS table, which keeps in-frame sequences only. Checked studies attribute under half of the gap to unresolved V genes and leave the rest unexplained. D and trimming were read from the DNA, whereas the V and J calls and clone size are those reported in that table. The sample features 30,000 to 40,000 clones, and none is a singleton. 6.5% to 7.5% of the sample belongs to the ten largest clones.

In this chain, TRBV6-2 or TRBV6-3 is recombined with TRBJ2-7; the D gene is perhaps TRBD2, from 6 matching bases. This clonotype was obtained from a human donor with common variable immunodeficiency. The source material was peripheral blood mononuclear cells. CDR3 bases read: TGTGCCAGCAGTTACGGGGACTCCTACTACGAG. This yields the protein CASSYGDSYYE. The whole CDR3 sequence is CASSYGDSYYEQYF.